This T cell receptor beta chain was documented in a study of T cells in narcolepsy. Study in general: Patients with NT1 or NT2 and healthy control donors were enrolled.

Germline values: CDR1 LNHDA, CDR2 SQIVND (reference sequence). The CDR3 has 14 amino acids. With 5 bases removed from V and 1 base from J, the gap between germline ends came to 9 bases. Broader study findings: No autoreactive T cell clone sequences appeared in some memory CD4+ repertoires. Autoreactive HCRT-specific and TRIB2-specific clonotypes were marked in same-patient CSF-versus-blood CD4+ comparisons.

With respect to this clone: Its antigen remains unknown.

Sequencing was performed with immunoSEQ multiplex PCR; in TCRdb, only in-frame clones are kept and a portion is missing. The sample holds 27,000 or so clones, over 75% seen once. The specimen was memory (CD45RA-) CD4+ T cells from blood. The chain links TRBV19 to TRBJ1-5; TRBD1 is a possible D gene (6 bases). The sequence was obtained from a human donor in good health. The CDR3 loop reads CASSQDRSNQPQHF. The CDR3 DNA sequence: TGTGCCAGTAGTCAGGACAGAAGCAATCAGCCCCAGCATTTT.